This T cell receptor beta chain is from a study of blood T cell repertoires in COVID-19. Trimming removed 5 bases from V and 6 bases from J; junction bases left unmatched: 7. The CDR3 is made up of 13 amino acids. Germline V gene lookup returns CDR1 MNHEY and CDR2 SVGAGI. Assay: immunoSEQ multiplex PCR; the TCRdb copy retains only in-frame clones and omits some. The profile shows 90,000 to 150,000 clones, about 86% of them singletons. The source of this sequence is a man in his 70s who had recovered from COVID-19. The V and J genes are TRBV6-5 and TRBJ2-7, with 7 bases lining up with TRBD1. Material for sequencing was peripheral blood. The CDR3 is CASSLRQGTEQYF. CDR3 in DNA: TGTGCCAGCAGTCTCCGACAGGGTACCGAGCAGTACTTC.